Listed below are T cell receptor beta chains from one sample, sequenced in a study of blood T cell repertoires in COVID-19. Assay used: immunoSEQ multiplex PCR; TCRdb lists only in-frame clones, some missing. Among approximately 150,000 clones, approximately 90% were seen once, and the ten largest hold about 9.4%. The sample consisted of peripheral blood. These TCRs come from a woman in her 50s with active or convalescent COVID-19. Both conserved end residues are part of each CDR3. A D gene is named only where the DNA matches it firmly. The size of a clone is reported for some rows only, either as once, few or many, or as a class for expanded clones.

>TRBJ2-6|TRBV15|.|16|.
TGTGCCACCAGCCTCGGGGGTAACTCTGGGGCCAACGTCCTGACTTTC
CATSLGGNSGANVLTF
>TRBJ2-2|TRBV7-9|.|14|.
TGTGCCAGCCCGGGACTTGTGAACACCGGGGAGCTGTTTTTT
CASPGLVNTGELFF
>TRBJ2-1|TRBV4-1|.|15|TRBD2
TGCGCCAGCAGCTCCGGACTAGCGGGGGTCAATGAGCAGTTCTTC
CASSSGLAGVNEQFF
>TRBJ2-1|TRBV4-3|.|15|TRBD2
TGCGCCAGCAGCCAAGATTTAGCGGGAGGGGCTGAGCAGTTCTTC
CASSQDLAGGAEQFF
>TRBJ1-1|TRBV5-1|.|14|TRBD1
TGCGCCAGCAGGGCAAGACAGGGGGCGGTGGTTGCTTTCTTT
CASRARQGAVVAFF
>TRBJ1-2|TRBV7-3|.|15|.
TGTGCCAGCAGCCAATCCCAGGGAGGGGTCTATGGCTACACCTTC
CASSQSQGGVYGYTF
>TRBJ2-7|TRBV9|.|15|TRBD1
TGTGCCAGCAGCCCTCGGACAGGGCCAACCTACGAGCAGTACTTC
CASSPRTGPTYEQYF
>TRBJ2-5|TRBV28|.|16|TRBD1
TGTGCCAGCAGTTCGTCCGGGACAGGGGCCGGGGAGACCCAGTACTTC
CASSSSGTGAGETQYF
>TRBJ1-1|TRBV16|few|12|.
TGTGCCAGCAGCCAACGGAGGACGGGGGCTTTCTTT
CASSQRRTGAFF
>TRBJ1-1|TRBV19|.|14|TRBD1
TGTGCCAGTAGTCCCGGGACAGGGACCACTGAAGCTTTCTTT
CASSPGTGTTEAFF
>TRBJ1-2|TRBV6-5|.|13|.
TGTGCCAGCAGCCCACAGGGACGCCGTGGCTACACCTTC
CASSPQGRRGYTF
>TRBJ2-1|TRBV6-4|.|13|TRBD1
TGTGCCAGCAGCCCGACAGGGGAGGCTGAGCAGTTCTTC
CASSPTGEAEQFF
>TRBJ2-3|TRBV11-2|once|14|.
TGTGCCAGCAGCTACCAGGGGGGCCCAGATACGCAGTATTTT
CASSYQGGPDTQYF
>TRBJ1-1|TRBV28|few|14|TRBD1
TGTGCCAGCAGCTACAGGGGTCAACAGACTGAAGCTTTCTTT
CASSYRGQQTEAFF
>TRBJ2-1|TRBV6-5|.|13|.
TGTGCCAGCAGCACCCGAGTCTACAATGAGCAGTTCTTC
CASSTRVYNEQFF
>TRBJ1-2|TRBV19|once|12|.
TGTGCCAGTAGTATCCTGGGAGGGGGCTACACCTTC
CASSILGGGYTF
>TRBJ1-2|TRBV10-2|.|14|.
TGCGCCAGCAGAGAAACAGGGACCTACTATGGCTACACCTTC
CASRETGTYYGYTF
>TRBJ2-1|TRBV19|.|16|TRBD2
TGTGCCAGTAGTACGCTAGGCGGGAGGGCCGAGAATGAGCAGTTCTTC
CASSTLGGRAENEQFF
>TRBJ1-2|TRBV12-3/TRBV12-4|.|11|TRBD1
TGTGCCAGCAGTTGGACAGGGGGCTACACCTTC
CASSWTGGYTF
>TRBJ1-1|TRBV30|.|12|.
TGTGCCTGGAGTGTACTACCCCTTGAAGCTTTCTTT
CAWSVLPLEAFF
>TRBJ1-1|TRBV19|.|13|.
TGTGCCAGTAGTCCATACAGTAGCACTGAAGCTTTCTTT
CASSPYSSTEAFF
>TRBJ1-6|TRBV27|.|15|.
TGTGCCAGCAGTTTCGGGGGAATCTATAATTCACCCCTCCACTTT
CASSFGGIYNSPLHF